This entry lists 2 T cell receptor beta chains sequenced from one sample in a study of metastatic and nonmetastatic thyroid tumors. Among the patients, none had received any treatment before thyroid surgery. TCRdb reprocessed the PCR reads via MiXCR. Altogether tens of thousands of clones are present, approximately 22% being singletons, with the ten largest covering more than 9%. The source material was tumor tissue. The receptor source for this set is a female donor with papillary thyroid cancer or a benign thyroid nodule (not recorded which). Some clones in this sample may be carry-over from other donors' samples.

This clone has a count of ten or more. This sequence joins TRBV11-1 and TRBJ2-3; D is perhaps TRBD1 (5 bases). Trimming took 1 base from V and 0 from J, leaving 11 bases between them. The length of the CDR3 is 16 residues. Per germline, CDR1 SGHAT and CDR2 FQDESV (reference sequence). The CDR3 reads CASSLGTTDSTDTQYF. The CDR3 coding sequence is TGTGCCAGCAGCTTAGGGACGACAGATAGCACAGATACGCAGTATTTT.

This clone was observed many times. The chain recombines TRBV20-1 with TRBJ2-4, with 9 bases aligning to TRBD2. V lost 3 bases, J lost 3 bases, and 6 bases stayed unmatched. From germline, CDR1 is DFQATT and CDR2 SNEGSKA (reference sequence). CDR3 length: 15 residues. CDR3 protein: CSASKREDGKNIQYF. In DNA, the CDR3 is TGCAGTGCTAGTAAGCGGGAGGACGGCAAAAACATTCAGTACTTC.